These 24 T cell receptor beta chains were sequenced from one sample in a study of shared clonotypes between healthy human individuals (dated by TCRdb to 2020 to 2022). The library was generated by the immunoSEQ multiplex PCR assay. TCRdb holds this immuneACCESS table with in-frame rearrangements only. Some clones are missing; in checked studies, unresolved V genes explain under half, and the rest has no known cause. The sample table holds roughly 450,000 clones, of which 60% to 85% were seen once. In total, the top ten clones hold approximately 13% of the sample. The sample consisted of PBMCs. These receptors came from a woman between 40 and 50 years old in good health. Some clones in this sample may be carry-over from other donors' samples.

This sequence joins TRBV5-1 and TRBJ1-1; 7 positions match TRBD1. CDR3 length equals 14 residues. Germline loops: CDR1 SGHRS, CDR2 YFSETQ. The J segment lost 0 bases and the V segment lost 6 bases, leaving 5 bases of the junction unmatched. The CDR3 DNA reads TGCGCCAGCACCATGACAGGGATGAACACTGAAGCTTTCTTT. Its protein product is CASTMTGMNTEAFF.

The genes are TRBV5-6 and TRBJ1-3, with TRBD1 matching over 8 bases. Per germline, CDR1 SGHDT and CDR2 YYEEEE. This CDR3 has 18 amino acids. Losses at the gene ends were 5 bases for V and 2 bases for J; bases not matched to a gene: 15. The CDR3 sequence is CASRPWRNDRGAGNTIYF. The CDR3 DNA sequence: TGTGCCAGCAGACCCTGGCGGAACGACAGGGGCGCTGGAAACACCATATATTTT.

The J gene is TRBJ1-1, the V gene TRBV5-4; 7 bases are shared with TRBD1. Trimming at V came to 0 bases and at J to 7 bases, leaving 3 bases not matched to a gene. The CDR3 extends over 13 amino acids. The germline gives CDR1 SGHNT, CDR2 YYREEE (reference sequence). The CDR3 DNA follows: TGTGCCAGCAGCTTGGACAGGGGCGATGAAGCTTTCTTT. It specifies CASSLDRGDEAFF.

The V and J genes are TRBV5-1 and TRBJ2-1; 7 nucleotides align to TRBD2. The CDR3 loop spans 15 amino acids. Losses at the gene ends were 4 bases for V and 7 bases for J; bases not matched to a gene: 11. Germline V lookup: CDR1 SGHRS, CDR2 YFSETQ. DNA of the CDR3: TGCGCCAGCAGCAACCCCGGCGGGAGAGGGAATGAGCAGTTCTTC. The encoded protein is CASSNPGGRGNEQFF. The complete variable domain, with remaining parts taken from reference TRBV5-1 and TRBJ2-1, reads KAGVTQTPRYLIKTRGQQVTLSCSPISGHRSVSWYQQTPGQGLQFLFEYFSETQRNKGNFPGRFSGRQFSNSRSEMNVSTLELGDSALYLCASSNPGGRGNEQFFGPGTRLTVL.

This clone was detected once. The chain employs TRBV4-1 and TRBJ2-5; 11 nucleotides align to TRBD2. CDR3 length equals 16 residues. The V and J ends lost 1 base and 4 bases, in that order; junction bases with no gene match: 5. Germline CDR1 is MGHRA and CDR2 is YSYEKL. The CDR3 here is CASSQGDSGRGETQYF. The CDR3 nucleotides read TGCGCCAGCAGCCAAGGAGATAGCGGGAGGGGAGAGACCCAGTACTTC.

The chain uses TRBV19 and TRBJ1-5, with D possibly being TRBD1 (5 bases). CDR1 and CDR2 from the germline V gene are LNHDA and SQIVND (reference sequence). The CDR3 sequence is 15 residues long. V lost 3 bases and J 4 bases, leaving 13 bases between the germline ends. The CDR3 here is CASSILPGGNQPQHF. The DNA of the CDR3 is TGTGCCAGTAGTATTCTCCCTGGGGGGAATCAGCCCCAGCATTTT.

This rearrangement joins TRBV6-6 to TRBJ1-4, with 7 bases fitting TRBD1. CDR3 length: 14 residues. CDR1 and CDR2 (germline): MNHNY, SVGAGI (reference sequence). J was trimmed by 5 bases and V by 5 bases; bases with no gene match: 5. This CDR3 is CASSPGQTNEKLFF. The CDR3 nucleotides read TGTGCCAGCAGTCCGGGACAGACGAATGAAAAACTGTTTTTT.

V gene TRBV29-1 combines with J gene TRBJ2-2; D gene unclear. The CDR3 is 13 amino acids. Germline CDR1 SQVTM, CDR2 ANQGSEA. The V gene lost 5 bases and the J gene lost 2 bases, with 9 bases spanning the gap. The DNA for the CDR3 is TGCAGCGTTCAGGCGGATAACACCGGGGAGCTGTTTTTT. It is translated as CSVQADNTGELFF.

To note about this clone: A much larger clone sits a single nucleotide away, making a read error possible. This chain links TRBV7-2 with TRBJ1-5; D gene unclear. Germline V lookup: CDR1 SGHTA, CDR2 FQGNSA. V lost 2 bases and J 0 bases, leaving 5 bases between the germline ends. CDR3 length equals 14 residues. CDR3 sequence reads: CASSLQFSNQPQHF. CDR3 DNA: TGTGCCAGCAGCTTACAGTTTAGCAATCAGCCCCAGCATTTT.

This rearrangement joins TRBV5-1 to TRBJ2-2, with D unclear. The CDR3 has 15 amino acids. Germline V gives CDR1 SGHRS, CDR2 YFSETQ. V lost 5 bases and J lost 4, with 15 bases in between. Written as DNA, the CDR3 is TGCGCCAGCAGATTACTACCGGCGCCCACCGGGGAGCTGTTTTTT. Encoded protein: CASRLLPAPTGELFF.

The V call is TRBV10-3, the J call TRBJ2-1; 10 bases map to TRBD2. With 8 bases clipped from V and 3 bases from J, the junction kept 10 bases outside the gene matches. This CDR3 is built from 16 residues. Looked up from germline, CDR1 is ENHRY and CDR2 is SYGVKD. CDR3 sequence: CAISWASGSGYNEQFF. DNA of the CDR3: TGTGCCATCTCCTGGGCTAGCGGGAGTGGCTACAATGAGCAGTTCTTC.

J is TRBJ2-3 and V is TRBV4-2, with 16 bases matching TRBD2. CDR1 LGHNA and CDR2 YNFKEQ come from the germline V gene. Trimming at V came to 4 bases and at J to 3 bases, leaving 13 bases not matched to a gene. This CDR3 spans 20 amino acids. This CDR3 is CASSLVTLGTSGRETDTQYF. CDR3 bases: TGTGCCAGCAGCCTCGTCACCCTGGGGACTAGCGGGAGGGAGACAGATACGCAGTATTTT.

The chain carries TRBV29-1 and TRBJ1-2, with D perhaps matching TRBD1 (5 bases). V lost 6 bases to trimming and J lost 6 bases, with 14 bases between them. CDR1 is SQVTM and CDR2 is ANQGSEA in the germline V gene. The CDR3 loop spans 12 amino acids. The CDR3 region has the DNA TGCAGCGTACAGCCCTCGGGGGATGGCTACACCTTC. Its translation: CSVQPSGDGYTF.

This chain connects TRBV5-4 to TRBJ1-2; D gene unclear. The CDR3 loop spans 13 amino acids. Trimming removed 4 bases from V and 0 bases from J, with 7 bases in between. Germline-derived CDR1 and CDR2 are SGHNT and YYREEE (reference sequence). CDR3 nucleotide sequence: TGTGCCAGCAGCCAGAGTACTAACTATGGCTACACCTTC. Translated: CASSQSTNYGYTF.

CDR3 DNA sequence: TGTGCCTGGAAGCGTCGGCGAGCGGGAGAGCGAAATGAGCAGTTCTTC. This gives the protein CAWKRRRAGERNEQFF. This sequence joins TRBV30 and TRBJ2-1; 8 positions match TRBD2. The CDR3 extends over 16 amino acids. CDR1 is GTSNPN and CDR2 is SVGIG in the germline V gene (reference sequence). Unmatched junction bases numbered 15, after V lost 4 bases and J lost 7 bases. The whole variable domain, filled in from reference TRBV30 and TRBJ2-1, reads SQTIHQWPATLVQPVGSPLSLECTVEGTSNPNLYWYRQAAGRGLQLLFYSVGIGQISSEVPQNLSASRPQDRQFILSSKKLLLSDSGFYLCAWKRRRAGERNEQFFGPGTRLTVL.

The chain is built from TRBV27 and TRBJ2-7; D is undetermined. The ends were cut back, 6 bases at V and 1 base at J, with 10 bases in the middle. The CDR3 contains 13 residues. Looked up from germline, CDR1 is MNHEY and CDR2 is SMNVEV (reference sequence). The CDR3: CASRPGFSYEQYF. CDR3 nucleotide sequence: TGTGCCAGCAGACCAGGATTTTCCTACGAGCAGTACTTC.

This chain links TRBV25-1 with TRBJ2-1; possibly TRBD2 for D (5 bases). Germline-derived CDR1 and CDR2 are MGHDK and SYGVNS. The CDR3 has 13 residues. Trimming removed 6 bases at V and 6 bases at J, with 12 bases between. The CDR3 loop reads CASSGVTGNEQFF. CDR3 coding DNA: TGTGCCAGCAGCGGGGTGACGGGCAATGAGCAGTTCTTC.

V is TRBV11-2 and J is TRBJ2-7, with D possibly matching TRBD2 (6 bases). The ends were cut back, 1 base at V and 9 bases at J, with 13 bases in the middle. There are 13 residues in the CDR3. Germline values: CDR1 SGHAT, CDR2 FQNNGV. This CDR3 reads CASSLVGGRVQYF. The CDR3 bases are TGTGCCAGCAGCTTAGTGGGGGGAAGGGTGCAGTACTTC.

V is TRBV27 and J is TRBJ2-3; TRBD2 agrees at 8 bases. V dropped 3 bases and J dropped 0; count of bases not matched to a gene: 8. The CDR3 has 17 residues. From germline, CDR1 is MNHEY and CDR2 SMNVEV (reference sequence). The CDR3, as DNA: TGTGCCAGCAGTTTTGAGTCCGGGAGGGCTAGCACAGATACGCAGTATTTT. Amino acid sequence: CASSFESGRASTDTQYF.

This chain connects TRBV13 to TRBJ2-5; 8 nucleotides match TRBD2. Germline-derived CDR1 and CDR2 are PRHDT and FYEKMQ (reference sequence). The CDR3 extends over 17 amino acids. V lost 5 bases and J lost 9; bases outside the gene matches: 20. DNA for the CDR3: TGTGCCAGCAGCCCCGGACAGAAACTAGCGGACCGGGGTTCCCAGTACTTC. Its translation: CASSPGQKLADRGSQYF.

The CDR3 DNA sequence: TGTGCCAGCAGCGTAGGAGGAGCAGGAAACACCATATATTTT. It is translated as CASSVGGAGNTIYF. The chain joins TRBV9 to TRBJ1-3, with D hard to call. In germline, CDR1 is SGDLS, CDR2 YYNGEE. This CDR3 is 14 amino acids long. V was cut by 0 bases and J by 4 bases, with 8 bases left in between.

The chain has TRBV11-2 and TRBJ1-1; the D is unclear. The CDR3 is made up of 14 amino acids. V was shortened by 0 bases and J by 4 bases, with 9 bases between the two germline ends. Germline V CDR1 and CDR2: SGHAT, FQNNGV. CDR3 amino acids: CASSLDVISTEAFF. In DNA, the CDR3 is TGTGCCAGCAGCTTAGATGTGATCTCCACTGAAGCTTTCTTT. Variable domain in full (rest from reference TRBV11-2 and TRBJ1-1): EAGVAQSPRYKIIEKRQSVAFWCNPISGHATLYWYQQILGQGPKLLIQFQNNGVVDDSQLPKDRFSAERLKGVDSTLKIQPAKLEDSAVYLCASSLDVISTEAFFGQGTRLTVV.

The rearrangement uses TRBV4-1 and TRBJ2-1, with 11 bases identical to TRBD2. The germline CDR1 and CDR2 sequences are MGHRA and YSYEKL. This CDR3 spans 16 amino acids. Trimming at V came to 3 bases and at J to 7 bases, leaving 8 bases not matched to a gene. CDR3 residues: CASSQGTSGRGNEQFF. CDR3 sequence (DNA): TGCGCCAGCAGCCAGGGAACTAGCGGGAGAGGGAATGAGCAGTTCTTC.

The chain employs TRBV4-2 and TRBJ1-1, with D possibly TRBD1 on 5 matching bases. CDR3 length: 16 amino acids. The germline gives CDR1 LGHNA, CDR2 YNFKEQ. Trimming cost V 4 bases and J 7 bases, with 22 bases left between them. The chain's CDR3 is CASSPGPGSTFNEAFF. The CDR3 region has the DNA TGTGCCAGCAGCCCGGGACCGGGGTCTACCTTTAATGAAGCTTTCTTT.